This TCR beta chain stems from a study of blood T cell repertoires in COVID-19. Generated by immunoSEQ multiplex PCR, the TCRdb table keeps only in-frame clones and is missing some. The top ten clones hold less than 2% of a sample with 430,000 or so clones, 70% to 90% of them seen once. V lost 2 bases and J 1 base, leaving 11 bases between the germline ends. CDR1 and CDR2 from the germline V gene are SQVTM and ANQGSEA. The CDR3 loop spans 14 amino acids. This clonotype was sampled from a woman aged 40 to 49 who had recovered from COVID-19. The rearrangement joins TRBV29-1 to TRBJ1-2, with D possibly matching TRBD1 (5 bases). Sequenced sample: PBMCs or T cells enriched from blood (not recorded which). The CDR3 sequence is CSVEPRALNYGYTF. The CDR3, as DNA: TGCAGCGTTGAACCCAGGGCCCTTAACTATGGCTACACCTTC.